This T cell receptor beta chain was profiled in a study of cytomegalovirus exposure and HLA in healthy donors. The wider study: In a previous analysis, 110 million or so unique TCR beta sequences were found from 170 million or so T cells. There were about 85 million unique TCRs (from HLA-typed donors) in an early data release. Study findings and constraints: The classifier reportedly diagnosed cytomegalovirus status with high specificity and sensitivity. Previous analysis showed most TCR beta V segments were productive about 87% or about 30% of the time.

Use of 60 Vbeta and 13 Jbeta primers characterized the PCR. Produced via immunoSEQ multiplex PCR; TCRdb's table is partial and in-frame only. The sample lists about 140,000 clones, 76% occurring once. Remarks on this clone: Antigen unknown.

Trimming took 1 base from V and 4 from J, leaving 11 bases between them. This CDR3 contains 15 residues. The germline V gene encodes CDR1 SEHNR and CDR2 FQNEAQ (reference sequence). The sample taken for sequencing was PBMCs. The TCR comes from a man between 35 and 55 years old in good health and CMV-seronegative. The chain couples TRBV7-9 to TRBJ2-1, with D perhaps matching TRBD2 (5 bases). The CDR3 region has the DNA TGTGCCAGCAGCTTAGGTTCGGGGAAGTACAATGAGCAGTTCTTC. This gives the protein CASSLGSGKYNEQFF. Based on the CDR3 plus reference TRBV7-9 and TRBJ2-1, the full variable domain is DTGVSQNPRHKITKRGQNVTFRCDPISEHNRLYWYRQTLGQGPEFLTYFQNEAQLEKSRLLSDRFSAERPKGSFSTLEIQRTEQGDSAMYLCASSLGSGKYNEQFFGPGTRLTVL.